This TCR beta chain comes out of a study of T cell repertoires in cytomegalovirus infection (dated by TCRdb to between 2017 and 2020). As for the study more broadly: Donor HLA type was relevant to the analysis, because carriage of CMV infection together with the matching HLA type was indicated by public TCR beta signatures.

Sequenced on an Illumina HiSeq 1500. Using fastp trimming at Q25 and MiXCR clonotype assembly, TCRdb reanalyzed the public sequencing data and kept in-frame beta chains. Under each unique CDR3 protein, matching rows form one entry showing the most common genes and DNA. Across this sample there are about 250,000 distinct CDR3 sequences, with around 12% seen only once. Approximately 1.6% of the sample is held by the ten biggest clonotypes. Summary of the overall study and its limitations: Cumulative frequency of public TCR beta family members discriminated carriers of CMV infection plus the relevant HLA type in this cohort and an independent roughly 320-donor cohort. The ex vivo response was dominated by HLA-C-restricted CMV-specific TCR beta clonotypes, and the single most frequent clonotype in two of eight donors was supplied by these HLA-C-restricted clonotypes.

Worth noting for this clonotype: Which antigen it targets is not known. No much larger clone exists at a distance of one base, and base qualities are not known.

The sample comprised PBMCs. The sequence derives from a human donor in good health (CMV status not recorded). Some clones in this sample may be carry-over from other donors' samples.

CDR3 protein: CSVEDLGRHGNTIYF. The nucleotide sequence reads as follows: TGCAGCGTTGAAGATCTTGGACGACATGGAAACACCATATATTTT. The chain couples TRBV29-1 to TRBJ1-3; the D segment cannot be called with confidence. V lost 0 bases and J lost 3 bases; the stretch between them is 12 bases long. Taken from cysteine to phenylalanine, the CDR3 has 15 residues. This entry keeps only the CDR3 DNA: 45 bases, framed from base 1. The germline V gene specifies SQVTM as CDR1 and ANQGSEA as CDR2. Reference TRBV29-1 and TRBJ1-3 proteins supply the regions before and after the CDR3; the full variable domain is: SAVISQKPSRDICQRGTSLTIQCQVDSQVTMMFWYRQQPGQSLTLIATANQGSEATYESGFVIDKFPISRPNLTFSTLTVSNMSPEDSSIYLCSVEDLGRHGNTIYFGEGSWLTVV.